The entry below gives a single T cell receptor beta chain sequence along with its context. The antigen is not known. A junction end diverges from the germline sequence, so it may reflect a read error. TCRdb re-called the multiplex PCR reads through MiXCR, storing one row per CDR3 protein. The top ten hold approximately 4.3% of the sample, which has 150,000 to 250,000 distinct CDR3 sequences, about 32% seen once. The data originate from a study of breast tumors, draining lymph nodes, adjacent tissues. Findings and limits, study-wide: The lymph node origin of tumor T cells was framed as consistent with a hypothesis, not demonstrated. Compared with basal-like, luminal-like tumors shared significantly more repertoire with nontumor tissue. Most tumor T cells seemingly derive from lymph node, then expand in tumor. Tumors had less TCR diversity than lymph nodes, more than nontumor tissue.

The lymph nodes were axillary draining lymph nodes from breast cancer patients. CDR1 is MNHNY and CDR2 is SVGAGI in the germline V gene (reference sequence). CDR3 length: 13 amino acids. The receptor was derived from a female donor with breast cancer. Some clones in this sample may be carry-over from other donors' samples. The sequencing sample was made of axillary lymph node tissue. V is TRBV6-6 and J is TRBJ2-2, with no clear D. The CDR3, as DNA: TGTGCCAGCAGTCACTCGAGCGTCGGGGAGCTGTTTTTT. It specifies CASSHSSVGELFF.